This T cell receptor (beta chain) originates from a study of T cells after yellow fever vaccination. Via MiXCR, TCRdb re-called the 5' RACE reads, giving one row per CDR3 protein. Counted here are under 80,000 distinct CDR3 sequences, 7.4% occurring once; the ten biggest clones make up just over 35%. There are a few counts of this clonotype. V shed 6 bases and J 2 bases; nucleotides not matched to a gene: 13. Germline-derived CDR1 and CDR2 are MNHNS and SASEGT. The CDR3 is made up of 17 amino acids. The chain combines TRBV6-1 with TRBJ2-3, with 8 bases that match TRBD2. This specimen was CD8+ T cells sorted from PBMCs, taken 15 days after the yellow fever booster vaccination. This clonotype was obtained from a man aged 25-40 years who received the YFV17D yellow fever vaccine. CDR3 residues: CASSRGGSGTFTDTQYF. The CDR3 DNA follows: TGTGCCAGCAGCCGCGGCGGTAGCGGGACCTTCACAGATACGCAGTATTTT.